The sequence of this T cell receptor (beta chain) was determined in a study of cytotoxic CD8 clonotypes in ibrutinib-treated CLL. Sequencing used immunoSEQ multiplex PCR; TCRdb keeps in-frame clones, though not all of them. The data show about 160,000 clones, with approximately 80% seen just once and about 2% held by the top ten. Germline lookup yields CDR1 SGHDT and CDR2 YYEEEE. Trimming cost V 5 bases and J 4 bases, with 12 bases left between them. The CDR3 covers 14 residues. V is TRBV5-6 and J is TRBJ2-2; possibly TRBD1 for D (5 bases). The source is a human donor with chronic lymphocytic leukemia. The specimen comprised PBMCs, sampled after 12 months of ibrutinib treatment. Written as DNA, the CDR3 is TGTGCCAGCAGTTCTACAGGAAGCACCGGGGAGCTGTTTTTT. This codes for CASSSTGSTGELFF.